These T cell receptor beta chains were read from a single sample in a study of Graves' ophthalmopathy and Graves' hyperthyroidism. TCRdb analysed the multiplex PCR reads with MiXCR anew, one entry per CDR3 protein. The data contain around 670,000 distinct CDR3 sequences, roughly 40% of them singletons. Sequenced: peripheral blood. Every receptor here comes from an adult man with Graves' ophthalmopathy. The CDR3 runs from the conserved cysteine through the conserved F or W. A D gene is named only where the DNA matches it firmly. Size tells how often a clone was seen (once, few, many) or the class of an expanded clone, and some rows leave it out.

v_call,d_call,clone_size,j_call,cdr3_length,cdr3_nt,cdr3_aa
TRBV14,TRBD1,.,TRBJ1-6,19,TGTGCCAGCAGCCAAGTTCCGGGGACAGGGGATAATGGTAATTCACCCCTCCACTTT,CASSQVPGTGDNGNSPLHF
TRBV4-3,.,.,TRBJ1-1,15,TGCGCCAGCAGCCCGCTGGGGGGGTCGAACACTGAAGCTTTCTTT,CASSPLGGSNTEAFF
TRBV7-2,.,.,TRBJ2-6,17,TGTGCCAGCAGCCAATCCGCGTCCCTCTCTGGGGCCAACGTCCTGACTTTC,CASSQSASLSGANVLTF
TRBV2,.,.,TRBJ2-5,12,TGTGCCAGCAGGGCCGAGGGAGAGACCCAGTACTTC,CASRAEGETQYF
TRBV6-1,.,.,TRBJ2-5,14,TGTGCCAGCAGTTACCCCAGCAGGAAAGAGACCCAGTACTTC,CASSYPSRKETQYF
TRBV10-3,.,many,TRBJ2-7,13,TGTGCCATCAGTGGAAGAGAAGGGTACGAGCAGTACTTC,CAISGREGYEQYF
TRBV7-9,.,.,TRBJ2-2,13,TGTGCCAGCGGCTCTGCGGGCACCGGGGAGCTGTTTTTT,CASGSAGTGELFF
TRBV29-1,TRBD1,.,TRBJ1-4,12,TGCAGCGTCAGGGACAGGAGTGAAAAACTGTTTTTT,CSVRDRSEKLFF
TRBV10-3,TRBD1,few,TRBJ2-3,16,TGTGCCATCAGTACGGGACAGGGGGCGGCGAGAGATACGCAGTATTTT,CAISTGQGAARDTQYF
TRBV25-1,.,.,TRBJ2-2,15,TGTGCCAGCAGTGTAGGGAGGTCGGACCCCGGGGAGCTGTTTTTT,CASSVGRSDPGELFF
TRBV4-1,TRBD1,few,TRBJ1-5,15,TGCGCCTGCAGCCAAGATACAGGGGGCAATCAGCCCCAGCATTTT,CACSQDTGGNQPQHF
TRBV9,TRBD2,.,TRBJ2-7,14,TGTGCCAGCAGTGTTAGCGGGGGCCGGGAGGAGCAGTACTTC,CASSVSGGREEQYF
TRBV20-1,TRBD2,many,TRBJ2-7,13,TGCAGTGCTGCGGGACTAGCGGGGGGGCAGCAGTACTTC,CSAAGLAGGQQYF
TRBV7-2,.,.,TRBJ2-7,14,TGTGCCAGCAGACAATACGGACAAAATTACGAGCAGTACTTC,CASRQYGQNYEQYF
TRBV25-1,.,many,TRBJ1-2,14,TGTGCCAGCAGTGAAAAAGGGTACGGCTATGGCTACACCTTC,CASSEKGYGYGYTF
TRBV20-1,TRBD2,few,TRBJ2-7,13,TGCAGTGCTAGGGGAGGGTTCTCTTACGAGCAGTACTTC,CSARGGFSYEQYF
TRBV25-1,.,.,TRBJ2-2,15,TGTGCCAGCAGTCGGAGCGGGCAGTCCACCGGGGAGCTGTTTTTT,CASSRSGQSTGELFF
TRBV5-6,.,.,TRBJ1-5,14,TGTGCCAGCAGCCAACAGGGAAGGAATCAGCCCCAGCATTTT,CASSQQGRNQPQHF
TRBV12-3/TRBV12-4,.,.,TRBJ1-1,14,TGTGCCAGCAGTTTTACATCCATGAACACTGAAGCTTTCTTT,CASSFTSMNTEAFF
TRBV7-8,.,many,TRBJ2-7,13,TGTGCCAGCAGCTTTGAGGGTAACGACGAGCAGTACTTC,CASSFEGNDEQYF
TRBV27,.,many,TRBJ2-5,13,TGTGCCAGCAGTTTATCGATCAGCGAGACCCAGTACTTC,CASSLSISETQYF
TRBV27,TRBD1,few,TRBJ2-5,14,TGTGCCAGCAGTTTGACGGGGACAGGGAGGACCCAGTACTTC,CASSLTGTGRTQYF
TRBV7-9,TRBD1,.,TRBJ1-1,14,TGTGCCAGCAGCTTAGCGACAGGGGATGGTGAAGCTTTCTTT,CASSLATGDGEAFF
TRBV15,.,.,TRBJ1-5,15,TGTGCCACCAGCAGGGCGGTGTATAGCAATCAGCCCCAGCATTTT,CATSRAVYSNQPQHF
TRBV7-9,TRBD1,few,TRBJ1-4,13,TGTGCCAGCAGCACTACAGGGGGAGAAAAACTGTTTTTT,CASSTTGGEKLFF
TRBV7-9,TRBD1,.,TRBJ2-5,15,TGTGCCAGCAGCCCGTGGACAGGGGGGGGAGAGACCCAGTACTTC,CASSPWTGGGETQYF
TRBV25-1,TRBD1,.,TRBJ2-7,14,TGTGCCAGCAGTTTGGACAGGGTGAGGGGCGAGCAGTACTTC,CASSLDRVRGEQYF
TRBV10-3,.,many,TRBJ1-1,14,TGTGCCATCAGTGAGTCCCAGGGGCGCACTGAAGCTTTCTTT,CAISESQGRTEAFF
TRBV20-1,.,.,TRBJ1-5,13,TGCAGTGCTAGAGATGAGGGCCCGCAGCCCCAGCATTTT,CSARDEGPQPQHF
TRBV12-3/TRBV12-4,TRBD1,few,TRBJ1-2,15,TGTGCCAGCAGAACTGAGGGGGACAGCACTTATGGCTACACCTTC,CASRTEGDSTYGYTF
TRBV14,.,once,TRBJ2-6,15,TGTGCCAGCAGGGCCCCGGGACTTGGGGCCAACGTCCTGACTTTC,CASRAPGLGANVLTF
TRBV6-2/TRBV6-3,.,.,TRBJ1-3,13,TGTGCCAGCTCAGGGGTATCCGGAAACACCATATATTTT,CASSGVSGNTIYF
TRBV7-9,TRBD1,.,TRBJ1-1,15,TGTGCCAGCAGCCTCACCGGGACAGGGAGAACTGAAGCTTTCTTT,CASSLTGTGRTEAFF
TRBV19,TRBD1,few,TRBJ2-3,13,TGTGCCACCCGGACAGGGATGGGGGATACGCAGTATTTT,CATRTGMGDTQYF
TRBV2,.,.,TRBJ2-6,14,TGTGCCAGCAGTGCTACTCAGGGGTCAAACACTGAAGCTTTC,CASSATQGSNTEAF
TRBV3-1,.,few,TRBJ2-7,11,TGTGCCAGCAGCCACGATGGCGAGCAGTACTTC,CASSHDGEQYF
TRBV20-1,TRBD2,few,TRBJ2-7,14,TGCAGTGCCATCGGGACTAGCGGTTCCTACGAGCAGTACTTC,CSAIGTSGSYEQYF
TRBV7-9,.,.,TRBJ2-6,18,TGTGCCAGCAGCTTGTATGTGGGGGGTCGCTCTGGGGCCAACGTCCTGACTTTC,CASSLYVGGRSGANVLTF
TRBV25-1,.,.,TRBJ2-2,14,TGTGCCAGCAGCTTCGGCGGGGCCACCGGGGAGCTGTTTTTT,CASSFGGATGELFF
TRBV2,.,many,TRBJ1-3,13,TGTGCCAGCAGTGAAGGGGCTGGAAACACCATATATTTT,CASSEGAGNTIYF
TRBV4-1,TRBD1,many,TRBJ1-5,15,TGCGCCAGCAGCCAAGACCGGGACAGCGATCAGCCCCAGCATTTT,CASSQDRDSDQPQHF
TRBV20-1,.,.,TRBJ2-5,14,TGCAGTGCTCATGGACAGCGAAGGCCAGAGACCCAGTACTTC,CSAHGQRRPETQYF
TRBV6-6,TRBD1,few,TRBJ1-2,13,TGTGCCAGCAGCCGACAGGGGACCTATGGCTACACCTTC,CASSRQGTYGYTF
TRBV11-1,.,.,TRBJ2-7,16,TGCGCCAGCAGCCAAGAGGTGGCAGGAGTCTCCTACGAGCAGTACTTC,CASSQEVAGVSYEQYF
TRBV7-9,.,few,TRBJ2-5,16,TGTGCCAGCAGCTTGGGTACATGGAGAGGCCAAGAGACCCAGTACTTC,CASSLGTWRGQETQYF
TRBV29-1,TRBD1,.,TRBJ2-7,13,TGCAGTGTCAGGACAGGGCCCGGGGGCGAGCAGTACTTC,CSVRTGPGGEQYF
TRBV5-1,.,.,TRBJ2-6,16,TGCGCCAGCAGCTTGGTTCCGGTCTCTGGGGCCAACGTCCTGACTTTC,CASSLVPVSGANVLTF
TRBV10-3,.,.,TRBJ1-5,12,TGTGCCAGCTGCTCCTTAGGCCAGCCCCAGCATTTT,CASCSLGQPQHF
TRBV7-2,.,once,TRBJ2-1,16,TGTGCCAGCAGCCCGTTAGGCGGGACTTCTTACAATGAGCAGTTCTTC,CASSPLGGTSYNEQFF
TRBV25-1,TRBD1,many,TRBJ1-4,16,TGTGCCAGCAGTGCAAGGACAGGGGGTGGTTACGAAAAACTGTTTTTT,CASSARTGGGYEKLFF
TRBV25-1,.,once,TRBJ1-2,16,TGTGCCAGCAGTGATCCCCGCACAGGGACAATCTATGGCTACACCTTC,CASSDPRTGTIYGYTF
TRBV19,.,.,TRBJ1-5,12,TGTGCCAGTAGTATGAGAGATCAGCCCCAGCATTTT,CASSMRDQPQHF
TRBV2,.,.,TRBJ1-2,12,TGTGCCAGCTCACCTAACAGAGAGAGATACACCTTC,CASSPNRERYTF
TRBV10-3,.,many,TRBJ2-2,17,TGTGCCATCAGTGATAGCGCCACACAAGGGAGATCGGGGGAGCTGTTTTTT,CAISDSATQGRSGELFF
TRBV29-1,.,.,TRBJ2-5,13,TGCAGCGTTGTGGTGCGCACCGGGGAGACCCAGTACTTC,CSVVVRTGETQYF
TRBV12-3/TRBV12-4,.,.,TRBJ1-2,12,TGTGCCAGCAGTGTACTAGGATATGGCTACACCTTC,CASSVLGYGYTF
TRBV9,.,few,TRBJ2-5,16,TGTGCCAGCAGCGTAGTAGTATCGACAGCCCAAGAGACCCAGTACTTC,CASSVVVSTAQETQYF
TRBV6-5,TRBD1,.,TRBJ1-4,15,TGTGCCAGCAGTGATCAGGGGGCGGCTAATGAAAAACCGTTTTTT,CASSDQGAANEKPFF
TRBV10-3,TRBD1,.,TRBJ2-2,17,TGTGCCAGCAGTTCGATCCCGCCAGGGGGCCAGGCCGGGGAGCCGTTTTTT,CASSSIPPGGQAGEPFF